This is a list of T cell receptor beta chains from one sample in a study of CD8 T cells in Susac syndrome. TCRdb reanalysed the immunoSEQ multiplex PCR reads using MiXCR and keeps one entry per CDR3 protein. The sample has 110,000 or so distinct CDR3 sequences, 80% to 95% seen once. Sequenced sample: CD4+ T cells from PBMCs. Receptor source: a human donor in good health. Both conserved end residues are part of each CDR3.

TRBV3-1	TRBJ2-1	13	CASSQEAPNEQFF
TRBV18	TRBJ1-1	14	CATNRGGLVTEAFF
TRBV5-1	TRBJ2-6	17	CASSLRAGDSGANVLTF
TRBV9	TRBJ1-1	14	CASSVELEWTEAFF
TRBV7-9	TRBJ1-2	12	CASSFNRDGYTF
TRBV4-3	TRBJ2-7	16	CASSQDLPTSRSEQYF
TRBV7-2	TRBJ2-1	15	CASSLQTSGLNEQFF
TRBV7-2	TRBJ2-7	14	CASSPLWFRGEQYF
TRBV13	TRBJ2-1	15	CASSAGTSGLNEQFF
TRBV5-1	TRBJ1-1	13	CASSLVSGNEAFF
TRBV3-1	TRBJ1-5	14	CASSQGQGGQPQHF
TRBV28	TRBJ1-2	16	CASSPPGQGANYGYTF
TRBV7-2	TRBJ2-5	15	CASSRQSGVQETQYF
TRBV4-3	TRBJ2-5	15	CASSQDNQGGETQYF
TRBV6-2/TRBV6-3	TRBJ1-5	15	CASSPYSDNNQPQHF
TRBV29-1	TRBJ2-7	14	CSVLAGTGTYEQYF
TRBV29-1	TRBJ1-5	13	CSVEAGPGQPQHF
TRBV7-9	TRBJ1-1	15	CASSLVPVMNTEAFF
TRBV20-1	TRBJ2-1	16	CSANGWRSGLYNEQFF
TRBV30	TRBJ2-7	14	CAWSVRRGSDEQYF
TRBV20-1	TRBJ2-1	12	CSARLGLSEQFF
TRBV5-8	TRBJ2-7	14	CASSPIAGAREQYF
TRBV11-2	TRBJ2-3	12	CASSISTDTQYF